This T cell receptor (beta chain) is drawn from a study of T-cell reconstitution after alpha-beta-depleted transplantation in children. Molecular barcoding with unique molecular identifiers was used for the TCRbeta library. TCRdb called the PCR reads again in MiXCR, with one record for every CDR3 protein. Among about 370,000 distinct CDR3 sequences, 20% were seen once, and the ten largest hold over 3.5%. This clonotype has ten or more counts. The V and J ends lost 0 bases and 0 bases respectively, with 12 bases between them. Germline assignment: CDR1 DFQATT and CDR2 SNEGSKA (reference sequence). The CDR3 is 16 amino acids.

This clonotype was sampled from a human donor who donated a stem cell graft to a child with acute myeloid leukemia. The chain uses TRBV20-1 and TRBJ2-1, with a weak D call TRBD2 (5 bases). The material was PBMCs from the stem cell graft donor, obtained from the stem cell graft. The DNA of the CDR3 is TGCAGTGCTAGAGATCCCTCGGGGAACTCCTACAATGAGCAGTTCTTC. As protein: CSARDPSGNSYNEQFF.